Below are 26 T cell receptor beta chains sequenced from a single sample in a study of T cells in Graves' hyperthyroidism and ophthalmopathy. Using RNA transcripts as the source, TCR beta CDR3 regions were amplified. In the first-round RT-PCR of the TCR CDR3, the HTBI primer set was used. TCRdb re-called the multiplex PCR reads through MiXCR, storing one row per CDR3 protein. This sample has more than 450,000 distinct CDR3 sequences, with nearly 20% found just once. The sequenced sample was blood. The receptor source for this set is a man aged 40-50 years with Graves' ophthalmopathy.

This rearrangement joins TRBV3-1 to TRBJ2-3, with 8 bases that match TRBD2. The CDR3 runs 15 residues. Germline V lookup: CDR1 LGHDT, CDR2 YNNKEL (reference sequence). Losses at the gene ends were 4 bases for V and 6 bases for J; bases not matched to a gene: 9. In nucleotides, the CDR3 is TGTGCCAGCAGCCCGCTAGGCGGGAGGCCCGATACGCAGTATTTT. This sequence encodes CASSPLGGRPDTQYF.

This chain uses TRBV6-1 with TRBJ2-7; 9 bases line up with TRBD1. V was pared by 2 bases and J by 3 bases, with 5 bases of the junction left unmatched. The CDR3 runs to 15 residues. CDR1 is MNHNS and CDR2 is SASEGT in the germline V gene. CDR3 nucleotides: TGTGCCAGCAGTGAACCGGGACAGGGATTCTACGAGCAGTACTTC. Protein product: CASSEPGQGFYEQYF.

This clonotype was observed a handful of times. This sequence joins TRBV2 and TRBJ2-3; TRBD2 matches 7 bases. The CDR3 runs to 15 residues. CDR1 is SNHLY, CDR2 FYNNEI, per germline. The trim removed 4 bases at V and 7 bases at J, leaving 11 bases unmatched. This CDR3 reads CASSGRGGGTNTQYF. In DNA form, the CDR3 reads TGTGCCAGCAGTGGACGTGGGGGGGGTACGAATACGCAGTATTTT.

Details on this clonotype: This may come from a read error, since a much larger clone is one base off. The chain couples TRBV12-3 or TRBV12-4 to TRBJ1-1; 8 bases fit TRBD1. This CDR3 is built from 13 residues. CDR3 loop: CDSSGQGTTEAFF. The CDR3 DNA reads as TGTGACAGCAGTGGACAGGGAACGACTGAAGCTTTCTTT.

The chain has TRBV20-1 and TRBJ2-3, with D possibly matching TRBD2 (6 bases). Germline CDR1 DFQATT, CDR2 SNEGSKA (reference sequence). V lost 0 bases and J 4 bases, leaving 14 bases between the germline ends. The CDR3 loop spans 15 amino acids. CDR3: CSARDHGSRPDTQYF. The DNA for the CDR3 is TGCAGTGCTAGAGATCACGGGAGTAGGCCAGATACGCAGTATTTT.

The CDR3 region has the DNA TGTGCCAGCTCACCAATGGACAGGGGGACAGATACGCAGTATTTT. Translation gives CASSPMDRGTDTQYF. This chain connects TRBV18 to TRBJ2-3; 10 bases fit TRBD1. Germline CDR1 reads KGHSH; CDR2 reads LQKENI. The CDR3 is made up of 15 amino acids. J gave up 3 bases and V 2 bases, and 2 bases lay outside the gene matches.

This clonotype was counted ten times or more. CDR3 loop: CASSPTSGAYNEQFF. The CDR3 DNA follows: TGTGCCAGCAGTCCGACTAGCGGGGCTTACAATGAGCAGTTCTTC. The rearrangement links TRBV2 to TRBJ2-1, with 11 bases identical to TRBD2. Germline-derived CDR1 and CDR2 are SNHLY and FYNNEI. V was pared by 5 bases and J by 4 bases, with 4 bases of the junction left unmatched. The CDR3 is 15 residues long. Drawing the rest from reference TRBV2 and TRBJ2-1, the complete variable domain is EPEVTQTPSHQVTQMGQEVILRCVPISNHLYFYWYRQILGQKVEFLVSFYNNEISEKSEIFDDQFSVERPDGSNFTLKIRSTKLEDSAMYFCASSPTSGAYNEQFFGPGTRLTVL.

This rearrangement joins TRBV7-8 to TRBJ2-5; TRBD1 matches 11 bases. The CDR3 is 14 amino acids. The junction had 3 bases not matched to a gene; V was cut back by 4 bases and J by 5 bases. The germline V gene has CDR1 SGHVS and CDR2 FQNEAQ. The CDR3 spells CASSWGTGGETQYF. CDR3 nucleotide sequence: TGTGCCAGCAGCTGGGGGACAGGGGGTGAGACCCAGTACTTC. Drawing the rest from reference TRBV7-8 and TRBJ2-5, the complete variable domain is GAGVSQSPRYKVAKRGQDVALRCDPISGHVSLFWYQQALGQGPEFLTYFQNEAQLDKSGLPSDRFFAERPEGSVSTLKIQRTQQEDSAVYLCASSWGTGGETQYFGPGTRLLVL.

This clonotype has at least ten counts. The chain joins TRBV2 to TRBJ1-6; D might be TRBD1 (6 bases). V dropped 6 bases and J dropped 5 bases, with 17 bases sitting between them. The CDR3 has 16 residues. The germline CDR1 and CDR2 sequences are SNHLY and FYNNEI. The CDR3 sequence is CASRGGGGLNNSPLHF. CDR3 bases: TGTGCCAGCAGAGGAGGAGGGGGACTTAATAATTCACCCCTCCACTTT.

This chain connects TRBV29-1 to TRBJ2-2; 15 nucleotides align to TRBD2. The CDR3 extends over 17 amino acids. The germline CDR1 and CDR2 sequences are SQVTM and ANQGSEA. J gave up 7 bases and V 1 base, and 7 bases lay outside the gene matches. This chain's CDR3 is CSVEGTSGRALGGELFF. The CDR3 DNA is TGCAGCGTTGAAGGGACTAGCGGGAGGGCCCTCGGCGGGGAGCTGTTTTTT.

The rearrangement uses TRBV19 and TRBJ2-1, with D perhaps matching TRBD1 (5 bases). CDR3 length equals 18 residues. The V end was cut by 1 base, the J end by 4 bases, with 20 bases between. Per the germline V gene, CDR1 is LNHDA and CDR2 is SQIVND (reference sequence). The CDR3 DNA follows: TGTGCCAGTAGTATAGGGATACCAGGGCTTGGTCGATACAATGAGCAGTTCTTC. Translating it yields CASSIGIPGLGRYNEQFF.

This clonotype was recorded many times. The genes are TRBV13 and TRBJ2-5, with a weak D call TRBD2 (7 bases). This CDR3 has 15 amino acids. Trimming cost V 5 bases and J 1 base, with 14 bases left between them. CDR1 PRHDT and CDR2 FYEKMQ come from the germline V gene (reference sequence). CDR3 bases: TGTGCCAGCAGCCCTAGAGGGGGGGTCCAAGAGACCCAGTACTTC. Translating gives CASSPRGGVQETQYF.

V is TRBV20-1 and J is TRBJ1-2, with a tentative D call TRBD1 (6 bases). V was cut by 1 base and J by 3 bases, with 12 bases left in between. The CDR3 consists of 14 residues. Germline CDR1 DFQATT, CDR2 SNEGSKA (reference sequence). The CDR3 DNA reads as TGCAGTGCTAGAGCACCCCCAGGGGACTATGGCTACACCTTC. Translation gives CSARAPPGDYGYTF.

This chain links TRBV30 with TRBJ2-2; 9 positions agree with TRBD1. V trimming: 3 bases; J trimming: 7 bases; junction bases outside the gene matches: 6. The CDR3 totals 14 residues. Germline V CDR1 and CDR2: GTSNPN, SVGIG (reference sequence). CDR3 protein: CAWRGQGYHGELFF. The CDR3 nucleotides read TGTGCCTGGAGAGGACAGGGGTATCACGGGGAGCTGTTTTTT.

This chain uses TRBV6-1 with TRBJ2-3; weak D call: TRBD2 (7 bases). The CDR3 covers 15 residues. Germline lookup yields CDR1 MNHNS and CDR2 SASEGT. Trimming cost V 6 bases and J 1 base, with 14 bases left between them. CDR3 DNA sequence: TGTGCCAGCAGGGCGGTCGGGGGGCGCACAGATACGCAGTATTTT. Protein: CASRAVGGRTDTQYF.

This clonotype has at least ten counts. V and J are TRBV7-2 and TRBJ1-1, with D unresolved. The CDR3 spans 12 residues. Trimming cost V 5 bases and J 5 bases, with 9 bases left between them. Germline V gene lookup returns CDR1 SGHTA and CDR2 FQGNSA. CDR3 residues: CASSQLRTEAFF. The CDR3 DNA reads TGTGCCAGCAGCCAGTTACGGACTGAAGCTTTCTTT.

J is TRBJ2-1 and V is TRBV6-2 or TRBV6-3, with 7 positions matching TRBD1. Germline trimming cut 2 bases from V and 12 bases from J; bases unmatched to any gene: 7. This CDR3 is 13 amino acids long. The germline gives CDR1 MNHEY, CDR2 SVGEGT. The CDR3, as DNA: TGTGCCAGCAGTTACGGGACAGAGGATGGGCAGTTCTTC. It yields the protein CASSYGTEDGQFF.

This clonotype was observed many times. The chain recombines TRBV27 with TRBJ2-1, with unresolved D. The CDR3 has 15 residues. CDR1 is MNHEY and CDR2 is SMNVEV in the germline V gene (reference sequence). Trimming took 1 base from V and 7 from J, leaving 14 bases between them. The CDR3 coding sequence is TGTGCCAGCAGTTTATGGGCAGGTTCCGAAAATGAGCAGTTCTTC. Its translation: CASSLWAGSENEQFF.

This clonotype was counted many times. This chain connects TRBV5-1 to TRBJ2-2; D unclear. CDR1 and CDR2 (germline): SGHRS, YFSETQ. V was clipped by 0 bases and J by 8 bases, with 8 bases between them. CDR3 size: 13 residues. CDR3: CASSLAERGELFF. The CDR3 bases are TGCGCCAGCAGCTTGGCCGAGAGGGGGGAGCTGTTTTTT.

This clonotype was observed at least ten times. The rearrangement links TRBV7-6 to TRBJ2-5; 7 positions match TRBD2. Germline CDR1 reads SGHVS; CDR2 reads FNYEAQ. Losses at the gene ends were 0 bases for V and 1 base for J; bases not matched to a gene: 5. The CDR3 is 16 residues long. The CDR3 here is CASSLAGGSGQETQYF. The DNA for the CDR3 is TGTGCCAGCAGCTTAGCCGGCGGGAGCGGCCAAGAGACCCAGTACTTC. The variable domain in full, completed from reference TRBV7-6 and TRBJ2-5, reads GAGVSQSPRYKVTKRGQDVALRCDPISGHVSLYWYRQALGQGPEFLTYFNYEAQQDKSGLPNDRFSAERPEGSISTLTIQRTEQRDSAMYRCASSLAGGSGQETQYFGPGTRLLVL.

At least ten counts were recorded for this clonotype. The chain combines TRBV2 with TRBJ2-7; maybe TRBD2 (5 bases). The CDR3 contains 14 residues. CDR1 and CDR2 (germline): SNHLY, FYNNEI. Trimming took off 7 bases at V and 1 base at J, with 14 bases between the two ends. The CDR3 spells CASNSGLRSYEQYF. Written as DNA, the CDR3 is TGTGCCAGCAACTCGGGGTTAAGATCCTACGAGCAGTACTTC.

As regards this clonotype: A much more abundant neighbour one base away suggests this may be a read error. The chain couples TRBV6-5 to TRBJ1-1; D gene uncertain. Germline V CDR1 and CDR2: MNHEY, SVGAGI. The CDR3 runs to 12 residues. Here the CDR3 DNA reads TGTGGCAGCAGTTACAGGAACACTGAAGCTTTCTTT. Protein product: CGSSYRNTEAFF.

This clonotype was detected a few times. The chain recombines TRBV14 with TRBJ2-7; tentatively, D is TRBD1 (6 bases). Germline V gene lookup returns CDR1 SGHDN and CDR2 FVKESK. The CDR3 consists of 16 residues. Trimming pared 0 bases from V and 3 bases from J, leaving 15 bases between. DNA for the CDR3: TGTGCCAGCAGCCAAGATCGAAGGACAGCCCTCTACGAGCAGTACTTC. Protein product: CASSQDRRTALYEQYF.

V usage is TRBV4-1 and J usage is TRBJ2-7; TRBD1 matches at 10 bases. CDR1 and CDR2 from the germline V gene are MGHRA and YSYEKL. V lost 3 bases, J lost 1 base, and 6 bases stayed unmatched. This CDR3 region has 16 residues. CDR3 DNA: TGCGCCAGCAGCCATCCATGGGGACAGGGGTCCTACGAGCAGTACTTC. It encodes CASSHPWGQGSYEQYF.

Comments on this clonotype: A read error may account for a junction end that differs from germline. This chain joins TRBV7-2 and TRBJ2-1; the match to TRBD1 covers 8 bases. From germline, CDR1 is SGHTA and CDR2 FQGNSA. This CDR3 has 14 amino acids. CDR3 nucleotide sequence: TGCGCCAGCAGCCAAGTTCAGGGGGCAGGTGAGCAGTTCTTC. This translates into CASSQVQGAGEQFF.

This clonotype was detected a few times. CDR3 sequence: CAWSGLALYQETQYF. The CDR3 DNA follows: TGTGCCTGGAGTGGTCTCGCCCTGTACCAAGAGACCCAGTACTTC. The gene calls are TRBV30 and TRBJ2-5; D not resolved. Germline-derived CDR1 and CDR2 are GTSNPN and SVGIG (reference sequence). Trimming removed 1 base from V and 0 bases from J, with 12 bases in between. There are 15 residues in the CDR3.